Presented here are 16 T cell receptor beta chains from one specimen sequenced in a study of blood T cells in healthy people across ages (dated by TCRdb to the mid-2010s). The library came from 5' RACE. The instrument was an Illumina HiSeq 2500. A second PCR of roughly 6 to 11 cycles was run with a J-beta primer mix and a sample-barcoded 5' primer. The public reads were reanalyzed by TCRdb: fastp trimming at Q25, MiXCR alignment, in-frame beta chains only. Duplicate CDR3 protein sequences are folded into a single record with the most common DNA and genes. Within this sample are approximately 1.5 million distinct CDR3 sequences, with around 40% of them counted one time only. The ten largest clones capture about 3.8% of the sample. The sequenced sample consisted of blood. The receptor set was obtained from a woman aged 18 to 35 in good health.

The rearrangement uses TRBV20-1 and TRBJ1-3; D unclear. Trimming removed 2 bases from V and 0 bases from J, with 8 bases in between. Germline V gene sequence: CDR1 DFQATT, CDR2 SNEGSKA (reference sequence). The CDR3 has 14 residues. DNA for the CDR3: TGCAGTGCTAGACCGGATTTCTCTGGAAACACCATATATTTT. Amino acids: CSARPDFSGNTIYF.

In this sample, this clonotype turned up a few times. The chain links TRBV5-1 to TRBJ1-1; no reliable D call. Germline V gives CDR1 SGHRS, CDR2 YFSETQ. This CDR3 comprises 15 residues. Trimming cost V 4 bases and J 4 bases, with 17 bases left between them. For the CDR3, the DNA is TGCGCCAGCAGCCAAAACTCGGACGGGAGCACTGAAGCTTTCTTT. As protein: CASSQNSDGSTEAFF.

The chain couples TRBV4-3 to TRBJ2-5; 14 nucleotides agree with TRBD2. This CDR3 is 17 amino acids long. Trimming at V came to 3 bases and at J to 11 bases, leaving 14 bases not matched to a gene. The germline gives CDR1 LGHNA, CDR2 YSLEER. The CDR3 sequence is CASSHLGLAGVIHEQYF. The CDR3 nucleotides are TGCGCCAGCAGCCACTTGGGACTAGCGGGAGTGATCCATGAGCAGTACTTC.

The gene calls are TRBV27 and TRBJ2-3, with TRBD2 matching 9 bases. V lost 6 bases and J lost 3; bases outside the gene matches: 7. Germline assignment: CDR1 MNHEY and CDR2 SMNVEV (reference sequence). The length of the CDR3 is 15 residues. This chain's CDR3 is CASRGTSFPTDTQYF. For the CDR3, the DNA is TGTGCCAGCAGAGGGACTAGCTTCCCAACAGATACGCAGTATTTT.

For this clonotype: Since a much larger clone is just one base distant, this may be a read error. V gene TRBV28 combines with J gene TRBJ1-2; TRBD1 might be the D (6 bases). V lost 5 bases and J lost 8, with 21 bases in between. CDR1 is MDHEN and CDR2 is SYDVKM in the germline V gene. The CDR3 length is 15 residues. The CDR3 loop reads CASSPGDGQAGGYTF. The DNA of the CDR3 is TGTGCCAGCAGTCCAGGGGACGGTCAGGCGGGGGGCTACACCTTC.

This clonotype was found once. The J gene is TRBJ2-1, the V gene TRBV29-1, with 8 bases aligning to TRBD2. The CDR3 runs to 14 residues. Germline V gene sequence: CDR1 SQVTM, CDR2 ANQGSEA. J was trimmed by 4 bases and V by 4 bases; bases with no gene match: 6. CDR3 amino acids: CSVVRGGVYNEQFF. The DNA for the CDR3 is TGCAGCGTTGTTCGGGGGGGGGTTTACAATGAGCAGTTCTTC.

This chain uses TRBV4-3 with TRBJ1-2; tentatively, D is TRBD1 (5 bases). The V gene lost 1 base and the J gene lost 4 bases, with 10 bases spanning the gap. CDR3 length: 14 amino acids. Germline V gene data show CDR1 as LGHNA and CDR2 as YSLEER. CDR3 protein: CASSQGQGIYGYTF. The CDR3 bases are TGCGCCAGCAGCCAAGGGCAGGGCATCTATGGCTACACCTTC.

The rearrangement uses TRBV12-3 or TRBV12-4 and TRBJ1-2; unclear D gene. With 3 bases removed from V and 0 bases from J, the gap between germline ends came to 14 bases. This CDR3 comprises 16 residues. The CDR3 nucleotides read TGTGCCAGCAGTTTGACCCCGGACGGGGCTAACTATGGCTACACCTTC. Amino acids: CASSLTPDGANYGYTF.

This clonotype came up a few times. The chain links TRBV4-1 to TRBJ2-3, with 10 bases aligning to TRBD2. Germline V lookup: CDR1 MGHRA, CDR2 YSYEKL. J was trimmed by 3 bases and V by 4 bases; bases with no gene match: 10. The CDR3 sequence is 17 residues long. The CDR3 DNA reads TGCGCCAGCAGCCCTAGGCGTAGCGGGGGGACGACAGATACGCAGTATTTT. Protein: CASSPRRSGGTTDTQYF.

Turning to this clonotype: A much larger clonotype is one base distant, so this may be a read error. The chain couples TRBV6-2 or TRBV6-3 to TRBJ2-3, with no clear D. The germline CDR1 and CDR2 sequences are MNHEY and SVGEGT. V shed 5 bases and J shed 2 bases, with 8 bases lying between them. The CDR3 runs to 13 residues. CDR3 DNA: TGTGCCAGCAGTGACGGCCACACAGATACGCAGTATTTT. Protein sequence: CASSDGHTDTQYF.

V and J are TRBV7-8 and TRBJ1-1; perhaps TRBD1 as D (5 bases). V was pared by 5 bases and J by 4 bases, with 14 bases between. This CDR3 has 14 residues. Per germline, CDR1 SGHVS and CDR2 FQNEAQ. CDR3 nucleotides: TGTGCCAGCAGCGTGGGACGAAGCTTCACTGAAGCTTTCTTT. Protein: CASSVGRSFTEAFF.

The rearrangement links TRBV24-1 to TRBJ2-7; D gene ambiguous. The CDR3 is 13 residues long. V was clipped by 3 bases and J by 4 bases, with 9 bases between them. CDR1 and CDR2 from the germline V gene are KGHDR and SFDVKD. CDR3 residues: CATSDVGNYEQYF. The CDR3 coding sequence is TGTGCCACCAGTGATGTGGGGAATTACGAGCAGTACTTC.

The V call is TRBV11-2, the J call TRBJ1-1; possible D gene TRBD1, 6 bases. The germline CDR1 and CDR2 sequences are SGHAT and FQNNGV. The CDR3 runs to 16 residues. Trimming pared 5 bases from V and 1 base from J, leaving 17 bases between. This CDR3 is CASSGPSGTRNTEAFF. The CDR3 DNA reads TGTGCCAGCAGCGGACCCTCGGGGACACGGAACACTGAAGCTTTCTTT.

The gene calls are TRBV25-1 and TRBJ2-3; tentative D call: TRBD1 (8 bases). Germline values: CDR1 MGHDK, CDR2 SYGVNS. The CDR3 is 19 residues long. V lost 1 base to trimming and J lost 3 bases, with 23 bases between them. CDR3 sequence (DNA): TGTGCCAGCAGTGAATCAGGGGGCGTCAAGCGGGGTGGTACAGATACGCAGTATTTT. The encoded protein is CASSESGGVKRGGTDTQYF.

The genes are TRBV2 and TRBJ1-1; D gene uncertain. CDR1 is SNHLY, CDR2 FYNNEI, per germline. The CDR3 spans 12 residues. Trimming stripped 7 bases from V and 4 bases from J, with 10 bases between. CDR3 loop: CASNSVVTEAFF. In nucleotides, the CDR3 is TGTGCCAGCAATTCGGTCGTCACTGAAGCTTTCTTT.

This clonotype was recorded at least ten times. This chain uses TRBV7-2 with TRBJ2-1, with no clear D. The germline CDR1 and CDR2 sequences are SGHTA and FQGNSA. This CDR3 is 15 amino acids long. Trimming removed 5 bases from V and 5 bases from J, with 16 bases in between. DNA of the CDR3: TGTGCCAGCAGCCCTAGTAGGGAAATGCACAATGAGCAGTTCTTC. As protein: CASSPSREMHNEQFF.